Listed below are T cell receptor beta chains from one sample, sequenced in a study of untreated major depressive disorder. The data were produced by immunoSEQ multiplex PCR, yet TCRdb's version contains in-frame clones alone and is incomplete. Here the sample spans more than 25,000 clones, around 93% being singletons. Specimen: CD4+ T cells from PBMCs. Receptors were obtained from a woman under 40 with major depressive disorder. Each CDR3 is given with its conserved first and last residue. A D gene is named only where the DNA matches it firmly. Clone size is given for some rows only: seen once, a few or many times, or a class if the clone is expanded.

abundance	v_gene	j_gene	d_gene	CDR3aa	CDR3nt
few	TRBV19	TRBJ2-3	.	CASSNQGGFGADTQYF	TGTGCCAGTAGCAACCAAGGGGGGTTTGGGGCAGATACGCAGTATTTT
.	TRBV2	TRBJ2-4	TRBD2	CASSKGLAGENIQYF	TGTGCCAGCAGTAAGGGACTAGCGGGGGAAAACATTCAGTACTTC
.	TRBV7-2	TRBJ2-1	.	CASSPHRDNEQFF	TGTGCCAGCAGCCCTCATAGGGACAATGAGCAGTTCTTC
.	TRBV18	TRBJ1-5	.	CASSPRAAVGQPQHF	TGTGCCAGCTCACCCAGGGCCGCTGTGGGTCAGCCCCAGCATTTT
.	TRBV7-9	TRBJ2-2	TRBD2	CASSLLAGVSTGELFF	TGTGCCAGCAGCTTATTAGCGGGAGTATCAACCGGGGAGCTGTTTTTT
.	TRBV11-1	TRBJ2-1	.	CASSPETEQFF	TGTGCCAGCAGTCCGGAGACTGAGCAGTTCTTC
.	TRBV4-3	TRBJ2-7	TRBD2	CASSQVVGGPYEQYF	TGCGCCAGCAGCCAAGTGGTGGGAGGGCCCTACGAGCAGTACTTC
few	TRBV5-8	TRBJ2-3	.	CASSLQGTGTDTQYF	TGTGCCAGCAGCTTGCAGGGTACAGGCACAGATACGCAGTATTTT
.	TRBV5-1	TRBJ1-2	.	CASSTDTYGYTF	TGCGCCAGCAGCACGGACACCTATGGCTACACCTTC
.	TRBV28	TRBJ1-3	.	CASSPGQFPRNTIYF	TGTGCCAGCAGTCCTGGACAGTTCCCCAGAAACACCATATATTTT
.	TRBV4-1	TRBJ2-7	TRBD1	CASSYFPLTGGGGEQYF	TGCGCCAGCTCCTACTTCCCGCTTACAGGGGGCGGGGGCGAGCAGTACTTC
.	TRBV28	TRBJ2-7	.	CASSSTGYSYEQYF	TGTGCCAGCAGCTCGACCGGGTACTCCTACGAGCAGTACTTC
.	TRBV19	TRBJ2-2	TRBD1	CASSIDRGRATGELFF	TGTGCCAGTAGTATTGACAGGGGGCGCGCCACCGGGGAGCTGTTTTTT
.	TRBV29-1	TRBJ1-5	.	CSVVTGGDQPQHF	TGCAGCGTTGTGACAGGTGGGGATCAGCCCCAGCATTTT
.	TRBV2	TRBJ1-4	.	CASRTGGIEKLFF	TGTGCCAGCAGGACGGGGGGTATTGAAAAACTGTTTTTT
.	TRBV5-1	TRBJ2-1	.	CASSLVSGQKQFF	TGCGCCAGCAGTTTAGTTTCGGGACAAAAGCAGTTCTTC
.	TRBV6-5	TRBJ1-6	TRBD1	CASRPTGEYSPLHF	TGTGCCAGCAGACCCACAGGGGAATATTCACCCCTCCACTTT
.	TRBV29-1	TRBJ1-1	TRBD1	CSVSRWGQEQNTEAFF	TGCAGCGTCTCTAGGTGGGGACAGGAACAGAACACTGAAGCTTTCTTT
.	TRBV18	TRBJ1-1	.	CASSEHPLTNTEAFF	TGTGCCAGCTCAGAACATCCCCTTACGAACACTGAAGCTTTCTTT
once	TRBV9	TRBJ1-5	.	CASSPGSSAQPQHF	TGTGCCAGCAGCCCCGGGTCCTCCGCCCAGCCCCAGCATTTT
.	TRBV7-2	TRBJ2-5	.	CASSLALDRPGKTQYF	TGTGCCAGCAGCTTGGCCCTCGACAGGCCGGGAAAGACCCAGTACTTC
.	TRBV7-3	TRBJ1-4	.	CASSLGPGEKLFF	TGTGCCAGCAGCTTAGGTCCTGGCGAAAAACTGTTTTTT
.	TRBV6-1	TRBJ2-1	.	CASSEAEAGTNEQFF	TGTGCCAGCAGTGAAGCGGAGGCAGGGACCAATGAGCAGTTCTTC
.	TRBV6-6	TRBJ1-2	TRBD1	CASSRQGVYNYGYTF	TGTGCCAGCAGTCGACAGGGGGTGTATAACTATGGCTACACCTTC
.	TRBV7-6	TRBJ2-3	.	CASSPRQDQLSYTQYF	TGTGCCAGCAGCCCCCGACAGGACCAATTGTCGTATACGCAGTATTTT
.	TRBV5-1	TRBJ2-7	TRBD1	CASSLGDRVGNEQYF	TGCGCCAGCAGCTTGGGGGACAGGGTCGGGAACGAGCAGTACTTC
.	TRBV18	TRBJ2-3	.	CASSPSGPTTDTQYF	TGTGCCAGCTCACCAAGCGGGCCGACCACAGATACGCAGTATTTT
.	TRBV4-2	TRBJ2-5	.	CASSQGGWASRGLSYQETQYF	TGTGCCAGCAGCCAAGGGGGTTGGGCTAGCCGGGGTTTAAGTTACCAAGAGACCCAGTACTTC
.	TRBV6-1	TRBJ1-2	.	CASSQGYGYTF	TGTGCCAGCAGCCAGGGTTATGGCTACACCTTC
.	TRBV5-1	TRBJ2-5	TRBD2	CASSPGTSGSSETQYF	TGCGCCAGCAGCCCCGGGACTAGCGGGAGCAGCGAGACCCAGTACTTC
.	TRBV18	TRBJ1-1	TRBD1	CASSPRTGGRDTEAFF	TGTGCCAGCTCACCTCGGACAGGGGGCCGGGACACTGAAGCTTTCTTT
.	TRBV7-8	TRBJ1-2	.	CASSLDRRSPGVYGYTF	TGTGCCAGCAGCTTAGACAGGCGAAGCCCGGGTGTCTATGGCTACACCTTC
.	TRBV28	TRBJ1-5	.	CASSLTVPDQPQHF	TGTGCCAGCAGTTTGACAGTTCCGGATCAGCCCCAGCATTTT
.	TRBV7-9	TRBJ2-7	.	CASTVGWEQYF	TGTGCCAGCACGGTGGGCTGGGAGCAGTACTTC
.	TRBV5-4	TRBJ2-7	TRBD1	CASSRGQNREQYF	TGTGCCAGCAGCCGGGGACAGAACCGCGAGCAGTACTTC
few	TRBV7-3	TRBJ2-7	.	CASSLSGGESYEQYF	TGTGCCAGCAGCTTATCAGGGGGGGAGTCCTACGAGCAGTACTTC
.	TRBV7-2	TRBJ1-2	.	CASSPGTTGGYGYTF	TGTGCCAGCAGCCCAGGGACTACGGGGGGCTATGGCTACACCTTC
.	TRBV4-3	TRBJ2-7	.	CASSQDLGTYEQYF	TGCGCCAGCAGCCAAGATTTGGGGACCTACGAGCAGTACTTC
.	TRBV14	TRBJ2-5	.	CASSLGGRETQYF	TGTGCCAGCAGCCTGGGGGGAAGAGAGACCCAGTACTTC
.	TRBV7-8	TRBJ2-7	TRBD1	CASSYRGRLNEQYF	TGTGCCAGCAGCTACAGGGGGCGCCTGAACGAGCAGTACTTC
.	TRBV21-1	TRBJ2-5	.	CASSKVPLADRVGTQYF	TGTGCCAGCAGCAAAGTCCCACTAGCGGACCGAGTGGGGACCCAGTACTTC
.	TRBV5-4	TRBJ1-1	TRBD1	CASSPGQVGGNTEAFF	TGTGCCAGCAGCCCGGGACAGGTAGGGGGGAACACTGAAGCTTTCTTT
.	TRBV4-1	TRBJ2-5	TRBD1	CASSTQGTRETQYF	TGCGCCAGCAGCACACAGGGGACGAGGGAGACCCAGTACTTC
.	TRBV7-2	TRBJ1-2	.	CASSRMYGYTF	TGTGCCAGCAGTCGGATGTATGGCTACACCTTC
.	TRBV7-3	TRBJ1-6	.	CASSLSSYNSPLHF	TGTGCCAGCAGCTTAAGCTCCTATAATTCACCCCTCCACTTT
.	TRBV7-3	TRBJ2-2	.	CASSLPPSGELFF	TGTGCCAGCAGCTTACCCCCCTCCGGGGAGCTGTTTTTT
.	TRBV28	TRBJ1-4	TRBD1	CASKTSGQGNEKLFF	TGTGCCAGCAAGACTTCGGGACAGGGCAATGAAAAACTGTTTTTT
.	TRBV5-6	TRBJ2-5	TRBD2	CASSVTSGGQETQYF	TGTGCCAGCAGCGTCACTAGCGGGGGACAAGAGACCCAGTACTTC
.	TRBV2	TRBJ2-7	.	CASRGLVNYYEQYF	TGTGCCAGCAGAGGTTTAGTCAATTACTACGAGCAGTACTTC